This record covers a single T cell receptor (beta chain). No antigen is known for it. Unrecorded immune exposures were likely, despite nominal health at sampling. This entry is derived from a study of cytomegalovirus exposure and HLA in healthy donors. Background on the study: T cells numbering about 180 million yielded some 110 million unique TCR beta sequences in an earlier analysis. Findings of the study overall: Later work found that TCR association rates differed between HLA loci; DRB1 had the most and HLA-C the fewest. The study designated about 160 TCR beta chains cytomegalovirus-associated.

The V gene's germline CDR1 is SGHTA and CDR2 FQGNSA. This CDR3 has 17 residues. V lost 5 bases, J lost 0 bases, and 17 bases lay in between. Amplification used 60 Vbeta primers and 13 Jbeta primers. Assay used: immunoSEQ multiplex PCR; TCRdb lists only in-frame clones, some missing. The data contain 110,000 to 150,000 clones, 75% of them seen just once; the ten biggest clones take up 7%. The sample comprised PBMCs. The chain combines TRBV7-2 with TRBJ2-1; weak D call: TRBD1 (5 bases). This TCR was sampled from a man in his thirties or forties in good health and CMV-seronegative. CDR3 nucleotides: TGTGCCAGCAGCCTAAGGGGTTTCTCAAGCTCCTACAATGAGCAGTTCTTC. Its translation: CASSLRGFSSSYNEQFF.